The 18 T cell receptor beta chains in this list originate from one sample, sequenced in a study of CD8+ T cells in alopecia areata (dated by TCRdb to the late 2010s). Pooled mouse cutaneous lymph node cells were stained for CD4, CD8alpha, NKG2D, NKG2ACE and other markers and were then sorted on a BD Influx. The library was obtained by the immunoSEQ multiplex PCR assay. RNA was extracted from all samples and reverse transcribed into cDNA as template for TCR sequencing. TCRdb stores this immuneACCESS table with in-frame sequences only. Part of the clones is absent; in the studies checked, under half of the shortfall reflects unresolved V genes, and no reason is known for the rest. The table records approximately 300,000 clones for this sample, and not one of them appears only once. 1.2% of the sample belongs to the ten largest clones. Material: CD4+ T cells sorted from a lymph node. The receptors derive from a C3H/HeJ mouse with alopecia areata. This strain is of MHC haplotype H2-k.

This clone appeared a few times. These gene names are mouse names. From the germline J gene comes the end of the CDR3, since the read stops 4 residues before it. Different DNA sequences within this sample yield the same CDR3. The chain joins TRBV31 to TRBJ1-2; TRBD1 matches at 8 bases. Germline-derived CDR1 and CDR2 are GKSSPN and SITVG. The CDR3 covers 14 residues. Germline trimming cut 2 bases from V and 0 bases from J; bases unmatched to any gene: 2. The CDR3 bases that were read are TGTGCCTGGAGTTCGGGACAGGCAAACTCC. Protein: CAWSSGQANS. The whole CDR3 sequence reads CAWSSGQANSDYTF.

To note about this clone: These gene names are mouse names. The read terminates 4 residues before the CDR3 end, so the remaining end is supplied by the germline J gene. This chain uses TRBV13-1 with TRBJ2-7, with 7 bases identical to TRBD2. V dropped 4 bases and J dropped 3; count of bases not matched to a gene: 4. This CDR3 contains 13 residues. Germline V lookup: CDR1 NSHNY, CDR2 SYGAGN. The CDR3 bases that were read are TGTGCCAGCAGTTCCGGGGGGGTCTAT. Translated: CASSSGGVY. The full CDR3 sequence reads CASSSGGVYEQYF.

This clone has a handful of counts. Gene names and germline match the mouse. The CDR3 reads CASSQSLGSSYEQYF. Partial CDR3 DNA: TGTGCTAGCAGTCAATCGCTGGGGAGCTCCTAT. The chain recombines TRBV21 with TRBJ2-7; perhaps TRBD2 as D (6 bases). The read terminates 4 residues before the CDR3 end, so the remaining end is supplied by the germline J gene. TRBV21 qualifies as an ORF whose function is uncertain. This CDR3 region has 15 residues. The V gene lost 0 bases and the J gene lost 0 bases, with 9 bases spanning the gap.

This clone came up a few times. Genes here carry mouse names. Coverage ceases 4 residues before the CDR3 finishes, and the germline J gene fills in the end. This chain links TRBV13-1 with TRBJ2-1; 14 nucleotides align to TRBD2. The CDR3 is made up of 15 amino acids. Per the germline V gene, CDR1 is NSHNY and CDR2 is SYGAGN. V trimming: 6 bases; J trimming: 6 bases; junction bases outside the gene matches: 5. Partial CDR3 DNA: TGTGCCAGCAAGGGAGGGACTGGGGGGGCTGCT. It translates to CASKGGTGGAA. The whole CDR3 is CASKGGTGGAAEQFF.

This clone was seen more than once but under ten times. Gene names are mouse gene names. The read ends 4 residues shy of where the CDR3 ends; the end is completed using the germline J gene. The chain is built from TRBV13-1 and TRBJ2-7; no firm D call. The CDR3 is 14 residues long. Per germline, CDR1 NSHNY and CDR2 SYGAGN. The CDR3 sequence: CASSETRDNYEQYF. The CDR3 DNA, read in part, is TGTGCCAGCAGTGAAACCCGCGACAATTAT.

Points on this clone: Gene names are mouse gene names. Read data end 4 residues before the CDR3 end; the end is taken from the germline J gene. Other DNA variants within this sample encode the same CDR3. The chain recombines TRBV13-3 with TRBJ2-2; 8 bases fit TRBD2. This CDR3 contains 14 residues. Germline V gene sequence: CDR1 NNHDY, CDR2 SYVADS. Trimming took 5 bases from V and 0 from J; bases not matched to a gene: 0. CDR3 amino acids: CASRLGANTGQLYF. Partial CDR3 DNA: TGTGCCAGCAGACTGGGGGCAAACACCGGG.

This clone was detected only a few times. Mouse germline and gene names are used. The missing CDR3 end, 4 residues past where the read stops, is filled in from the germline J gene. Other nucleotide sequences in the sample specify the same CDR3. The rearrangement uses TRBV5 and TRBJ2-1, with 10 bases matching TRBD2. The germline V gene has CDR1 LGHNA and CDR2 YNLKQL (reference sequence). CDR3 length: 15 residues. Trimming at V came to 4 bases and at J to 1 base, leaving 1 base not matched to a gene. This chain's CDR3 is CASSPTGGNYAEQFF. Partial CDR3 DNA: TGTGCCAGCAGCCCGACTGGGGGGAACTATGCT.

On this clone itself: Here the gene names and germline are mouse. The sequence runs out 4 residues before the end of the CDR3; the remainder is reconstructed from the germline J gene. Other DNA sequences in this specimen translate into the identical CDR3. This chain joins TRBV5 and TRBJ2-3, with 7 nucleotides matching TRBD2. Germline V gene sequence: CDR1 LGHNA, CDR2 YNLKQL (reference sequence). With 0 bases clipped from V and 0 bases from J, the junction kept 3 bases outside the gene matches. The CDR3 is 16 residues long. CDR3 DNA, as far as it was read: TGTGCCAGCAGCCAAGATTGGGGGGAGAGTGCAGAA. Translation: CASSQDWGESAE. The CDR3 in its entirety is CASSQDWGESAETLYF.

As to this clone: The genes are named according to mouse. Read coverage stops 4 residues before the CDR3 terminus; the germline J gene supplies the remainder. The chain carries TRBV19 and TRBJ2-4; 9 positions match TRBD2. Germline CDR1 reads FNHDT; CDR2 reads SITEND (reference sequence). This CDR3 comprises 12 residues. The DNA read from the CDR3 is TGTGCCAGCAGGACTGGGGGAAAC. It codes for CASRTGGN. The whole CDR3 protein reads CASRTGGNTLYF.

Concerning this clone itself: Gene names and germline match the mouse. The read ends 4 residues before the CDR3 terminus; that terminus is restored from the germline J gene. The gene calls are TRBV13-1 and TRBJ2-5, with a possible D match to TRBD2 (5 bases). Trimming removed 7 bases at V and 3 bases at J, with 12 bases between. The CDR3 runs 13 residues. Per germline, CDR1 NSHNY and CDR2 SYGAGN. CDR3 bases read: TGTGCCAGCTCAGGACTCGATCAAGAC. This encodes CASSGLDQD. The full CDR3 sequence reads CASSGLDQDTQYF.

This clone has a handful of counts. The gene symbols are mouse symbols. The sequenced fragment ends 4 residues before the CDR3 boundary, so the rest is inferred from the germline J gene. Other DNA sequences in this specimen translate into the identical CDR3. The chain employs TRBV17 and TRBJ2-5; 11 nucleotides align to TRBD2. Germline V gene lookup returns CDR1 MNHDT and CDR2 YYDKIL. The CDR3 sequence is 14 residues long. The sequenced part of the CDR3 DNA is TGTGCTAGCAGTCGACTGGGGGGGGAAGAC. Residues: CASSRLGGED. The full CDR3 protein reads CASSRLGGEDTQYF. The full variable domain, its missing parts supplied by reference TRBV17 and TRBJ2-5, is DTTVKQNPRYKLARVGKPVNLICSQTMNHDTMYWYQKKPNQAPKLLLFYYDKILNREADTFEKFQSSRPNNSFCSLYIGSAGLEYSAMYLCASSRLGGEDTQYFGPGTRLLVL.

Only a few counts were recorded for this clone. The gene names given are mouse names. The CDR3 end is not reached by the read, which stops 4 residues before it; the germline J gene fills it in. This chain links TRBV13-1 with TRBJ1-2; D gene uncertain. Germline CDR1 NSHNY, CDR2 SYGAGN. The CDR3 length is 14 residues. Trimming removed 2 bases at V and 2 bases at J, with 10 bases between. Incomplete CDR3 DNA: TGTGCCAGCAGTGAGTTCTTGGTCAACTCC. Translating it yields CASSEFLVNS. The whole CDR3 sequence is CASSEFLVNSDYTF.

Ten or more counts support this clone. Gene labels here are mouse ones. The sequenced fragment ends 4 residues before the CDR3 boundary, so the rest is inferred from the germline J gene. The chain recombines TRBV3 with TRBJ2-3, with a tentative D call TRBD2 (6 bases). From germline, CDR1 is SNHLY and CDR2 FYNGKV (reference sequence). V dropped 2 bases and J dropped 0 bases, with 9 bases sitting between them. This CDR3 has 15 amino acids. This CDR3 reads CASSLPGGSAETLYF. CDR3 bases read: TGTGCCAGCAGCTTACCGGGGGGTAGTGCAGAA.

This clone has more than one count but fewer than ten. The listed genes are named as in mouse. The missing CDR3 end, 4 residues past where the read stops, is filled in from the germline J gene. The chain combines TRBV19 with TRBJ2-2; 8 bases line up with TRBD1. J was trimmed by 3 bases and V by 2 bases; bases with no gene match: 6. CDR3 length: 16 residues. CDR1 is FNHDT and CDR2 is SITEND in the germline V gene (reference sequence). The CDR3 bases that were read are TGTGCCAGCAGTATGCAGGGGGCGCGAGACACCGGG. This gives the protein CASSMQGARDTG. The full CDR3 is CASSMQGARDTGQLYF. Variable domain in full (rest from reference TRBV19 and TRBJ2-2): GGIITQTPKFLIGQEGQKLTLKCQQNFNHDTMYWYRQDSGKGLRLIYYSITENDLQKGDLSEGYDASREKKSSFSLTVTSAQKNEMAVFLCASSMQGARDTGQLYFGEGSKLTVL.

The sample holds a few counts of this clone. Mouse germline and gene names are used. The read stops 4 residues short of the end of the CDR3; the missing end is completed from the germline J gene. The J gene is TRBJ2-1, the V gene TRBV17, with 10 bases fitting TRBD2. The CDR3 has 16 residues. The V gene's germline CDR1 is MNHDT and CDR2 YYDKIL. The V and J ends lost 4 bases and 3 bases, in that order; junction bases with no gene match: 6. CDR3 DNA (partial): TGTGCTAGCAGTATGGAGGCTGGGGGGGCCTATGCT. This gives the protein CASSMEAGGAYA. The whole CDR3 sequence reads CASSMEAGGAYAEQFF.

This clone was detected only a few times. Mouse gene names apply. With the read ending 4 residues before the CDR3 end, the germline J gene is used to fill in that end. V is TRBV5 and J is TRBJ1-2; a possible D gene is TRBD1 (5 bases). CDR1 and CDR2 (germline): LGHNA, YNLKQL (reference sequence). The V end was cut by 0 bases, the J end by 0 bases, with 8 bases between. The CDR3 is 15 amino acids. The CDR3 loop reads CASSQEEGSNSDYTF. The part of the CDR3 DNA that was read is TGTGCCAGCAGCCAAGAGGAGGGGTCAAACTCC.

Regarding this clone: Germline and genes here are mouse. Coverage ceases 3 residues before the CDR3 finishes, and the germline J gene fills in the end. This chain joins TRBV13-3 and TRBJ1-6; 8 bases fit TRBD1. TRBJ1-6 is filed as an ORF, its function uncertain. CDR3 length equals 15 residues. CDR1 is NNHDY, CDR2 SYVADS, per germline. The V gene end was trimmed by 2 bases and the J gene end by 7 bases; junction bases not matched to a gene: 5. The sequenced CDR3 bases are TGTGCCAGCAGTGAGACAGGGGCGCGGAATTCGCCC. Its protein is CASSETGARNSP. The whole CDR3 region reads CASSETGARNSPLYF.

This clone has just a few counts. Genes here carry mouse names. Coverage ceases 3 residues before the CDR3 finishes, and the germline J gene fills in the end. The same CDR3 can be traced to other DNA sequences in this sample. V gene TRBV13-1 combines with J gene TRBJ1-6; 7 bases match TRBD1. TRBJ1-6 is known as an ORF, though its function is uncertain. The CDR3 runs to 14 residues. V dropped 4 bases and J dropped 4; count of bases not matched to a gene: 2. CDR1 is NSHNY, CDR2 SYGAGN, per germline. Here the CDR3 reads CASSRDSYNSPLYF. CDR3 DNA (partial): TGTGCCAGCAGTCGGGACAGTTATAATTCGCCC.